This T cell receptor beta chain was obtained from a study of T-cell reconstitution after alpha-beta-depleted transplantation in children. Concerning this clonotype: What it recognizes is unknown.

J was trimmed by 6 bases and V by 1 base; bases with no gene match: 6. The CDR3 length is 16 residues. Germline CDR1 and CDR2: SGHRS and YFSETQ. Unique molecular identifiers were incorporated when the TCRbeta library was constructed. TCRdb re-derived calls from the PCR reads in MiXCR, one entry per CDR3 protein. The sample lists 300,000 or so distinct CDR3 sequences, around 25% occurring once. General study findings and limits: Recipient T cells and thymic progenitors that survived were the source of the high TCRbeta diversity seen at day 60 in some patients.

The V and J genes are TRBV5-1 and TRBJ2-2; 10 bases are shared with TRBD2. The material was PBMCs, mostly from graft donor cells, obtained 180 days after TCRalphabeta/CD19-depleted stem cell transplant. This receptor was identified in a male patient aged 10 to 17 who had a stem cell transplant for acute lymphoblastic leukemia, so the T cells may come from the graft donor. CDR3 loop: CASSLRLAGVAGELFF. CDR3 DNA sequence: TGCGCCAGCAGCTTGCGGCTAGCGGGAGTGGCCGGGGAGCTGTTTTTT.